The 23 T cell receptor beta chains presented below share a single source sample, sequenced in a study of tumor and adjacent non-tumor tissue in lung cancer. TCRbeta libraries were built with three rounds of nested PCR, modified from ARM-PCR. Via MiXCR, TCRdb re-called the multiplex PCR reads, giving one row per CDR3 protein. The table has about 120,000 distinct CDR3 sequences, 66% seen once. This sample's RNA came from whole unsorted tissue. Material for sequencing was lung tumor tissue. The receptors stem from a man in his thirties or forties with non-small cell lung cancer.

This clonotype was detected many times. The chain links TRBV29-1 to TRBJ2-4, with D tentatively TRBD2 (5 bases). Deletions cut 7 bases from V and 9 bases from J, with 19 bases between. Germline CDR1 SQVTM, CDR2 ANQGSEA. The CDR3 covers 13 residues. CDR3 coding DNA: TGCAGCGCCATGCTCAGGAGGAATATCATTCAGTACTTC. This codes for CSAMLRRNIIQYF.

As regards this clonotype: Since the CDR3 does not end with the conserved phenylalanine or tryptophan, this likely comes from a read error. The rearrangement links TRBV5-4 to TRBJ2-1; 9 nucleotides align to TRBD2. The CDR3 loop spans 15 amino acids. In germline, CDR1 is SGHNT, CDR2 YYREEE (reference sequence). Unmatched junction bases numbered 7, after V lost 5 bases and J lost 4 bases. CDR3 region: CASSFSGSRYNEQFL. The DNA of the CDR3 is TGTGCCAGCAGTTTTAGCGGGAGTAGATACAATGAGCAGTTCTTA.

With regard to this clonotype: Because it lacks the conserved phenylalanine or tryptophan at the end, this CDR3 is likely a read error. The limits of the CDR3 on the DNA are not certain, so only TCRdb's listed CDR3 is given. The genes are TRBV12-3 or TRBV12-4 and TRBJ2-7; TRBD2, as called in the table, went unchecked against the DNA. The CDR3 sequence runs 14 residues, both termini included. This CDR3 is CASRRLAVSGERYS.

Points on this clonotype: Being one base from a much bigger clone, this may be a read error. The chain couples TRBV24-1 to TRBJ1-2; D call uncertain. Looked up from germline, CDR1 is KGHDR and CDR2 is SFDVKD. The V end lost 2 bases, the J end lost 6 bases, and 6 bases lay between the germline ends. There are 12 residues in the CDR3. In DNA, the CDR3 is TGTGCCACCAGTGATTCCGTTAATGGCTACACCTTC. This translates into CATSDSVNGYTF.

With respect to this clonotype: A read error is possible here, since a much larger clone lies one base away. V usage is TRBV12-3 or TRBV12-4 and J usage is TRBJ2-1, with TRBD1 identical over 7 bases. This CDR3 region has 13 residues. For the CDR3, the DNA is TGTGCCAGCAGCCGACAGGGCTACAATGAGAAGTTCTTC. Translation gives CASSRQGYNEKFF.

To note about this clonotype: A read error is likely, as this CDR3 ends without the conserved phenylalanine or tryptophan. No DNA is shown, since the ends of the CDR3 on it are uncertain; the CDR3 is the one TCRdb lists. The CDR3: CSARSRLTGELLS. The rearrangement joins TRBV20-1 to TRBJ2-2; no check of the table's D call, TRBD2, against the DNA was made. Including both end residues, the CDR3 is 13 amino acids long. The V gene's germline CDR1 is DFQATT and CDR2 SNEGSKA (reference sequence).

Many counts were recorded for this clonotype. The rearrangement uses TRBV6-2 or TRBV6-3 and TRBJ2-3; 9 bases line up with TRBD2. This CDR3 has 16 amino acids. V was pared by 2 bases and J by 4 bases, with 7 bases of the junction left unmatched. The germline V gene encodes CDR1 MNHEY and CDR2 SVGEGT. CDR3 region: CASSYGYGGGADTQYF. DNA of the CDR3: TGTGCCAGCAGTTACGGTTATGGCGGGGGGGCAGATACGCAGTATTTT.

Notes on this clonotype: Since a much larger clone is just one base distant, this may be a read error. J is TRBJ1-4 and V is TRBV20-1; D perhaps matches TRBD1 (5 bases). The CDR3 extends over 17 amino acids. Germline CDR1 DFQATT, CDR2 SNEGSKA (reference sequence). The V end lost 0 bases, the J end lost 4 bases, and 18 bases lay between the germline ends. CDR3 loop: CSARDFHELGHNEKLFF. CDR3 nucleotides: TGCAGTGCTAGAGATTTTCATGAACTGGGGCATAATGAAAAACTGTTTTTT.

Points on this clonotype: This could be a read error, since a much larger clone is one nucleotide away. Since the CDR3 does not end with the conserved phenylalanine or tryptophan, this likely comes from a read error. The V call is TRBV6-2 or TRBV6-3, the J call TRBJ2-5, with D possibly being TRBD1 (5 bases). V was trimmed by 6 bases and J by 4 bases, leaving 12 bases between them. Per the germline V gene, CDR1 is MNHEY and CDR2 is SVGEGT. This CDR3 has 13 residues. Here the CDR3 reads CASSSRDVETQYS. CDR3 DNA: TGTGCCAGCAGCTCCAGGGATGTAGAGACCCAGTACTCC.

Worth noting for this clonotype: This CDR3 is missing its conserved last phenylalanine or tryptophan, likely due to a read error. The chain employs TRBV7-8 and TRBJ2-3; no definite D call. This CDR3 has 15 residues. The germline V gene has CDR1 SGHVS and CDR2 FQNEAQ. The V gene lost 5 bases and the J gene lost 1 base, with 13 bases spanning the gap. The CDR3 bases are TGTGCCAGCAGCCGTATAGGGCTAGGCACAGATACGCAGTATTAT. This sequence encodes CASSRIGLGTDTQYY.

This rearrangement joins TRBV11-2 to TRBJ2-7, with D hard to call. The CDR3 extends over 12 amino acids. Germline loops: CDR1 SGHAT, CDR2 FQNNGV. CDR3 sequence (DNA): TGTGCCAGTAGCTTAGTCTCCTACGAGCAGTACGTC. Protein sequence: CASSLVSYEQYV.

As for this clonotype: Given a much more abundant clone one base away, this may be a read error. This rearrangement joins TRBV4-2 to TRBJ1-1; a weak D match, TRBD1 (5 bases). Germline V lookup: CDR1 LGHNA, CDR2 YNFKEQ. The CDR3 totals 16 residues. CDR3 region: CASSQEKGTRNTETFF. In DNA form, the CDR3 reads TGTGCCAGCAGCCAAGAGAAAGGGACCCGGAACACTGAAACTTTCTTT.

The CDR3: CASSKTGGFSNQPQHF. CDR3 nucleotides: TGTGCCAGCAGTAAAACAGGCGGCTTTAGCAATCAGCCCCAGCATTTT. V is TRBV5-6 and J is TRBJ1-5; maybe TRBD1 (5 bases). V shed 5 bases and J shed 0 bases, with 15 bases lying between them. The CDR3 is 16 amino acids. CDR1 SGHDT and CDR2 YYEEEE come from the germline V gene.

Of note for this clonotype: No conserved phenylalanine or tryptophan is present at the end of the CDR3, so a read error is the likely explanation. The CDR3 is CASGRTGTSGSMYEQYL. Written as DNA, the CDR3 is TGTGCTAGTGGACGCACCGGCACTAGCGGGAGTATGTACGAGCAGTACTTA. The chain carries TRBV12-5 and TRBJ2-7; TRBD2 matches 11 bases. The germline gives CDR1 LGHNT, CDR2 FRNRAP. Trimming at V came to 6 bases and at J to 4 bases, leaving 14 bases not matched to a gene. The CDR3 has 17 amino acids.

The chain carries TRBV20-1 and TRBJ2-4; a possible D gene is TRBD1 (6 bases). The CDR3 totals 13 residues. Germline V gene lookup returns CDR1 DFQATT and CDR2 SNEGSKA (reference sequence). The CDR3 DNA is TGCAATGCCCGAACAGGGTCCAAAAACATTCAGTACTTC. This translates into CNARTGSKNIQYF.

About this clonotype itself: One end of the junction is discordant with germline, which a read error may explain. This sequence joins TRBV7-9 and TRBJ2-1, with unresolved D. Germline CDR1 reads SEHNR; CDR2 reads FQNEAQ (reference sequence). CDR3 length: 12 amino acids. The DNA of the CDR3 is TGTGCCAGCAGTTTAGGTATGAATGAGCAGTTCTTC. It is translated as CASSLGMNEQFF.

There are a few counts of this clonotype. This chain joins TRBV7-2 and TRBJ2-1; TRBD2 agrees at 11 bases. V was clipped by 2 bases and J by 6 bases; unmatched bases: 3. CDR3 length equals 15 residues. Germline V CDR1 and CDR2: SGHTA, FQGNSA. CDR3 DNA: TGTGCCAGCAGCTTATCCACTAGCGGGGGCAATGAGCAGTTCTTC. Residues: CASSLSTSGGNEQFF.

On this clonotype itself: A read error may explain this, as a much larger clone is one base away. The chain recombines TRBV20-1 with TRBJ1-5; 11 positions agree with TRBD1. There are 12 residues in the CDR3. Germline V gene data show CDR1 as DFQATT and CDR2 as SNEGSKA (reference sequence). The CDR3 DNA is TGCAGAGCTGGGACAGGGGGTCAGCCCCAGCATTTT. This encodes CRAGTGGQPQHF.

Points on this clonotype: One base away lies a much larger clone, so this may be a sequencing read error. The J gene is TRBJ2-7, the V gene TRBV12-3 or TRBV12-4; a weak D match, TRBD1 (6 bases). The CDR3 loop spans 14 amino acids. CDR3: CASSLVWTAYEQHF. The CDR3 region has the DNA TGTGCCAGCAGTTTAGTTTGGACAGCCTACGAGCAGCACTTC.

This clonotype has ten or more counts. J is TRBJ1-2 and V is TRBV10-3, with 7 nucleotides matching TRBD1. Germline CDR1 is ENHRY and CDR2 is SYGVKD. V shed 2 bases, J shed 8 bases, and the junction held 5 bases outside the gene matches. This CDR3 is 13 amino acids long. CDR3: CAISEGGGVGYTF. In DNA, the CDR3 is TGTGCCATCAGTGAGGGAGGGGGCGTCGGCTACACCTTC.

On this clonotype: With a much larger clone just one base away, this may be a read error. The CDR3 loop is CASSFRLSSNQPQHF. CDR3 coding DNA: TGTGCCAGCAGTTTCAGACTTTCTAGCAATCAGCCCCAGCATTTT. The rearrangement joins TRBV12-3 or TRBV12-4 to TRBJ1-5; no clear D. V was trimmed by 3 bases and J by 0 bases, leaving 9 bases between them. This CDR3 spans 15 amino acids.

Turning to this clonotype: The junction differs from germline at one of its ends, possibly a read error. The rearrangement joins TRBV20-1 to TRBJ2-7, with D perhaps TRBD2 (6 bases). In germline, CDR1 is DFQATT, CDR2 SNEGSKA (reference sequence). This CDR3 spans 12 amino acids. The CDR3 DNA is TGCATTGCTAGTAGGGGACTCTACGAGCAGTACTTC. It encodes CIASRGLYEQYF.

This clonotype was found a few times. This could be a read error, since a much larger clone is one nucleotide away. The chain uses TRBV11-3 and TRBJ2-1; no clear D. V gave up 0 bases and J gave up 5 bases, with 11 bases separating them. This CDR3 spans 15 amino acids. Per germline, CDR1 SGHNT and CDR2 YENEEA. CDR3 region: CASSLERFIHNEQFF. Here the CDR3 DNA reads TGTGCCAGCAGCTTAGAACGGTTTATTCACAATGAGCAGTTCTTC. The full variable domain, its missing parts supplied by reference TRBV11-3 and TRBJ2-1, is EAGVVQSPRYKIIEKKQPVAFWCNPISGHNTLYWYLQNLGQGPELLIRYENEEAVDDSQLPKDRFSAERLKGVDSTLKIQPAELGDSAVYLCASSLERFIHNEQFFGPGTRLTVL.